Below, one T cell receptor (beta chain) is given with its context. Original processing notes: Reference gene primer amplification gave nucleated cell count estimates. Using immunoSEQ multiplex PCR, the repertoire was profiled, and TCRdb retains in-frame clones only, with some absent. V and J calls and clone size follow that table, whereas D and trimming were derived from the DNA. This table has roughly 180,000 clones, roughly 85% appearing once. V was shortened by 4 bases and J by 4 bases, with 14 bases between the two germline ends. This CDR3 region has 14 residues. Germline-derived CDR1 and CDR2 are LNHDA and SQIVND (reference sequence). The data were obtained in a study of blood T cell repertoires in COVID-19. At the level of the study: Italy, Spain and the United States were the sources of the convalescent and acute COVID-19 samples.

The rearrangement uses TRBV19 and TRBJ2-7; D is uncertain. Specimen: peripheral blood. The TCR sequence derives from a woman aged 45-59 years with COVID-19, enrolled during active disease. The CDR3 DNA is TGTGCCAGTAGTAGCCCAGGTCCAGGTTACGAGCAGTACTTC. Translated, it gives CASSSPGPGYEQYF.